Below, 22 T cell receptor beta chains from the same sample are listed, as sequenced in a study of blood T cell repertoires in COVID-19. TCRdb's table, derived via immunoSEQ multiplex PCR, lists solely in-frame clones and lacks some. The data contain some 250,000 clones, 70% to 90% of them singletons. Sequenced sample: peripheral blood. These receptors all come from a woman between 40 and 50 years old who had recovered from COVID-19.

This sequence joins TRBV5-4 and TRBJ1-2; TRBD1 is a possible D gene (6 bases). V lost 5 bases and J lost 4, with 18 bases in between. The CDR3 has 15 residues. CDR1 and CDR2 (germline): SGHNT, YYREEE (reference sequence). CDR3 nucleotide sequence: TGTGCCAGCAGACCCTCGACAGGCGGGGGCTATGGCTACACCTTC. Its protein product is CASRPSTGGGYGYTF. Combining the CDR3 with reference TRBV5-4 and TRBJ1-2 gives the whole variable domain ETGVTQSPTHLIKTRGQQVTLRCSSQSGHNTVSWYQQALGQGPQFIFQYYREEENGRGNFPPRFSGLQFPNYSSELNVNALELDDSALYLCASRPSTGGGYGYTFGSGTRLTVV.

The chain uses TRBV14 and TRBJ2-1; D gene ambiguous. The CDR3 covers 14 residues. Trimming shortened V by 0 bases and J by 5 bases, and 8 bases separated the two germline ends. CDR1 and CDR2 from the germline V gene are SGHDN and FVKESK. The CDR3 region is CASSQDLGNNEQFF. CDR3 DNA sequence: TGTGCCAGCAGCCAAGATCTGGGCAACAATGAGCAGTTCTTC.

V and J are TRBV6-2 or TRBV6-3 and TRBJ1-5, with TRBD1 as a possible D gene (5 bases). V lost 2 bases and J 3 bases, leaving 8 bases between the germline ends. Looked up from germline, CDR1 is MNHEY and CDR2 is SVGEGT. This CDR3 region has 14 residues. CDR3 nucleotides: TGTGCCAGCAGTTACGGGGCGTCCAATCAGCCCCAGCATTTT. Protein sequence: CASSYGASNQPQHF.

The chain uses TRBV11-3 and TRBJ1-1, with 7 bases lining up with TRBD1. J was trimmed by 0 bases and V by 5 bases; bases with no gene match: 6. Germline CDR1 reads SGHNT; CDR2 reads YENEEA. There are 15 residues in the CDR3. CDR3 nucleotide sequence: TGTGCCAGCAGCACGACAGGGAGAATGAACACTGAAGCTTTCTTT. Its translation: CASSTTGRMNTEAFF.

The V and J genes are TRBV9 and TRBJ1-2; 8 nucleotides agree with TRBD1. Germline loops: CDR1 SGDLS, CDR2 YYNGEE. The CDR3 runs to 15 residues. V was pared by 2 bases and J by 7 bases, with 10 bases of the junction left unmatched. CDR3 protein: CASSVFRTGQGGYTF. In DNA form, the CDR3 reads TGTGCCAGCAGCGTTTTCCGGACAGGGCAGGGTGGCTACACCTTC. The full variable domain, in which reference TRBV9 and TRBJ1-2 provide the parts outside the CDR3, is DSGVTQTPKHLITATGQRVTLRCSPRSGDLSVYWYQQSLDQGLQFLIQYYNGEERAKGNILERFSAQQFPDLHSELNLSSLELGDSALYFCASSVFRTGQGGYTFGSGTRLTVV.

CDR3 protein: CASSRHRGGTNTGELFF. Written as DNA, the CDR3 is TGTGCCAGCAGCCGACACAGGGGGGGGACGAACACCGGGGAGCTGTTTTTT. The chain carries TRBV11-3 and TRBJ2-2, with a tentative D call TRBD1 (8 bases). Trimming took off 5 bases at V and 0 bases at J, with 16 bases between the two ends. CDR1 and CDR2 (germline): SGHNT, YENEEA. The CDR3 runs 17 residues.

The chain uses TRBV7-2 and TRBJ1-5; tentative D call: TRBD1 (5 bases). Trimming stripped 7 bases from V and 3 bases from J, with 10 bases between. CDR1 is SGHTA, CDR2 FQGNSA, per germline. The CDR3 is 13 amino acids. The CDR3 sequence: CASNQGPNQPQHF. The CDR3 DNA reads TGTGCCAGCAACCAGGGCCCCAATCAGCCCCAGCATTTT.

This clone was counted once. The chain links TRBV18 to TRBJ2-2; D is undetermined. Germline loops: CDR1 KGHSH, CDR2 LQKENI. Trimming took 8 bases from V and 4 from J, leaving 14 bases between them. The CDR3 sequence is 14 residues long. CDR3 sequence: CASGPSDGTGELFF. Here the CDR3 DNA reads TGTGCCAGCGGGCCTTCCGACGGCACCGGGGAGCTGTTTTTT.

The CDR3 loop is CASSQEGASPPYEQYF. Written as DNA, the CDR3 is TGTGCCAGCAGCCAAGAGGGGGCTAGTCCCCCCTACGAGCAGTACTTC. The chain has TRBV4-2 and TRBJ2-7; TRBD1 is a possible D gene (6 bases). The germline V and J ends were trimmed by 0 bases and 2 bases, with 14 bases remaining between them. CDR1 LGHNA and CDR2 YNFKEQ come from the germline V gene. The length of the CDR3 is 16 residues.

The chain uses TRBV6-2 or TRBV6-3 and TRBJ2-7; D remains unclear. From germline, CDR1 is MNHEY and CDR2 SVGEGT. The V gene lost 6 bases and the J gene lost 6 bases, with 15 bases spanning the gap. This CDR3 is built from 13 residues. DNA of the CDR3: TGTGCCAGCAGCCCTCGGGTCCCCGGCGAGCAGTACTTC. It yields the protein CASSPRVPGEQYF.

The chain uses TRBV25-1 and TRBJ1-2; D not certain. Germline V gene lookup returns CDR1 MGHDK and CDR2 SYGVNS. The CDR3 sequence is 13 residues long. Written as DNA, the CDR3 is TGTGCGACCCTCGGAGGCGGTTACTATGGCTACACCTTC. Residues: CATLGGGYYGYTF.

This sequence joins TRBV9 and TRBJ2-3, with 14 bases fitting TRBD2. Looked up from germline, CDR1 is SGDLS and CDR2 is YYNGEE. The CDR3 has 17 residues. Trimming at V came to 4 bases and at J to 4 bases, leaving 8 bases not matched to a gene. CDR3 DNA: TGTGCCAGCAGCTTCACGACTAGCGGGAGGGCCGCAGATACGCAGTATTTT. Protein sequence: CASSFTTSGRAADTQYF. Complete variable domain (other parts from reference TRBV9 and TRBJ2-3): DSGVTQTPKHLITATGQRVTLRCSPRSGDLSVYWYQQSLDQGLQFLIQYYNGEERAKGNILERFSAQQFPDLHSELNLSSLELGDSALYFCASSFTTSGRAADTQYFGPGTRLTVL.

The chain couples TRBV2 to TRBJ1-5; D is ambiguous. This CDR3 has 15 residues. Germline V lookup: CDR1 SNHLY, CDR2 FYNNEI. The germline V and J ends were trimmed by 3 bases and 6 bases, with 15 bases remaining between them. CDR3 sequence reads: CASSEAGAGFQPQHF. The CDR3 region has the DNA TGTGCCAGCAGTGAGGCAGGCGCTGGATTTCAGCCCCAGCATTTT.

The chain is built from TRBV19 and TRBJ2-1; TRBD1 matches 7 bases. Germline CDR1 is LNHDA and CDR2 is SQIVND (reference sequence). The CDR3 is made up of 16 amino acids. Trimming took 4 bases from V and 7 from J; bases not matched to a gene: 13. Here the CDR3 DNA reads TGTGCCAGTAGTAAAGACCGGGACAGAGCCGGGAATGAGCAGTTCTTC. Its translation is CASSKDRDRAGNEQFF.

This clone has only one observation. The gene calls are TRBV18 and TRBJ2-7; tentatively, D is TRBD1 (7 bases). V lost 6 bases and J 10 bases, leaving 22 bases between the germline ends. Germline V gives CDR1 KGHSH, CDR2 LQKENI. The CDR3 runs to 14 residues. This chain's CDR3 is CASSPDRDWRDQYF. Here the CDR3 DNA reads TGTGCCAGCTCCCCCGACAGGGACTGGCGGGACCAGTACTTC.

The DNA of the CDR3 is TGTGCCAGCCGCACCCTAAGGGGAGGAGCTGAGCAGTTCTTC. Its protein product is CASRTLRGGAEQFF. The V and J genes are TRBV5-5 and TRBJ2-1; D is possibly TRBD2 (6 bases). The CDR3 has 14 residues. Trimming removed 7 bases at V and 9 bases at J, with 20 bases between. CDR1 is SGHKS and CDR2 is YYEKEE in the germline V gene (reference sequence).

The V gene is TRBV24-1, the J gene TRBJ2-7; the D gene is possibly TRBD1 (6 bases). V was trimmed by 5 bases and J by 7 bases, leaving 14 bases between them. This CDR3 has 13 residues. In germline, CDR1 is KGHDR, CDR2 SFDVKD. The CDR3 loop reads CATSAQGLGEQYF. CDR3 in DNA: TGTGCCACCAGTGCGCAGGGGTTAGGGGAGCAGTACTTC.

This clone was counted a few times. CDR3 in DNA: TGTGCCAGCAGTGCCAGGGGAGTTCATGAAAAACTGTTTTTT. Translating it yields CASSARGVHEKLFF. This rearrangement joins TRBV27 to TRBJ1-4; possible D gene TRBD1, 6 bases. The V and J ends lost 5 bases and 6 bases respectively, with 13 bases between them. CDR3 length: 14 amino acids. Germline CDR1 reads MNHEY; CDR2 reads SMNVEV (reference sequence).

The V call is TRBV20-1, the J call TRBJ1-2; possibly TRBD1 for D (6 bases). Germline CDR1 reads DFQATT; CDR2 reads SNEGSKA (reference sequence). The V gene lost 4 bases and the J gene lost 7 bases, with 10 bases spanning the gap. CDR3 length equals 11 residues. The CDR3 nucleotides are TGCAGTGCTACCGACAGGCCTGGCTACACCTTC. Protein product: CSATDRPGYTF.

This clone appeared a single time. The chain uses TRBV7-8 and TRBJ1-1; D remains unclear. The CDR3 extends over 10 amino acids. Germline CDR1 is SGHVS and CDR2 is FQNEAQ. V was clipped by 10 bases and J by 9 bases, with 12 bases between them. The DNA for the CDR3 is TGTGCCAAATCCTGGCAGAAAGCTTTCTTT. Its translation is CAKSWQKAFF.

The J gene is TRBJ2-5, the V gene TRBV10-3; D possibly corresponds to TRBD1 (5 bases). Looked up from germline, CDR1 is ENHRY and CDR2 is SYGVKD. The V and J ends lost 10 bases and 5 bases respectively, with 11 bases between them. This CDR3 comprises 11 residues. The CDR3: CATRHRETQYF. CDR3 in DNA: TGTGCCACCCGGCACAGGGAGACCCAGTACTTC.

There are a few counts of this clone. V and J are TRBV2 and TRBJ1-2, with D uncertain. From germline, CDR1 is SNHLY and CDR2 FYNNEI. This CDR3 region has 12 residues. V lost 9 bases, J lost 2 bases, and 10 bases lay in between. For the CDR3, the DNA is TGTGCCAGAAGAGGGTCCAACTATGGCTACACCTTC. This codes for CARRGSNYGYTF.